Listed below are T cell receptor beta chains from one sample, sequenced in a study of control samples from healthy donors and cancer patients. The method was immunoSEQ multiplex PCR; TCRdb's version includes in-frame clones alone and lacks a portion of them. There are some 160,000 clones in the sample; about 94% occur only once, and around 9.3% lies in the top ten. The specimen was blood. The source is a woman between 40 and 55 years old in good health. Each CDR3 is given with its conserved first and last residue. The D gene is left open where the match is weak. The size of a clone is reported for some rows only, either as once, few or many, or as a class for expanded clones.

clone size: .
J gene: TRBJ1-4
V gene: TRBV7-2
D gene: .
CDR3 DNA: TGTGCCAGCAGCTTATGGGAGAGAGAAAAACTGTTTTTT
CDR3 protein: CASSLWEREKLFF

clone size: .
J gene: TRBJ1-6
V gene: TRBV9
D gene: .
CDR3 DNA: TGTGCCAGCAGCCTCAAGGGGGACCCCAATTCACCCCTCCACTTT
CDR3 protein: CASSLKGDPNSPLHF

clone size: .
J gene: TRBJ1-2
V gene: TRBV14
D gene: .
CDR3 DNA: TGTGCCAGCAGCCAAGACGACCGCTATGGCTACACCTTC
CDR3 protein: CASSQDDRYGYTF

clone size: .
J gene: TRBJ1-1
V gene: TRBV5-1
D gene: .
CDR3 DNA: TGCGCCAGCAGCTTGGGGACTGAAGCTTTCTTT
CDR3 protein: CASSLGTEAFF

clone size: .
J gene: TRBJ2-1
V gene: TRBV9
D gene: .
CDR3 DNA: TGTGCCAGCAGCCAAGGCTCCCGCAGGGAGAGTGAGCAGTTCTTC
CDR3 protein: CASSQGSRRESEQFF

clone size: .
J gene: TRBJ2-6
V gene: TRBV7-9
D gene: TRBD1
CDR3 DNA: TGTGCCAGCAGCTTACCGACAGGGGCCCCAGTGGGGGCCAACGTCCTGACTTTC
CDR3 protein: CASSLPTGAPVGANVLTF

clone size: few
J gene: TRBJ1-5
V gene: TRBV7-2
D gene: .
CDR3 DNA: TGTGCCAGCAGCTTAGATATTGGGGAGGGACAGCCCCAGCATTTT
CDR3 protein: CASSLDIGEGQPQHF

clone size: .
J gene: TRBJ1-5
V gene: TRBV24-1
D gene: .
CDR3 DNA: TGTGCCACTGTCGACAGTCGCAATCAGCCCCAGCATTTT
CDR3 protein: CATVDSRNQPQHF

clone size: .
J gene: TRBJ2-5
V gene: TRBV18
D gene: .
CDR3 DNA: TGTGCCAGCTCACCACCGGCAGCCCAAGAGACCCAGTACTTC
CDR3 protein: CASSPPAAQETQYF

clone size: .
J gene: TRBJ2-2
V gene: TRBV4-3
D gene: .
CDR3 DNA: TGCGCCAGCAGCCAGTGGGACTTATCCACCGGGGAGCTGTTTTTT
CDR3 protein: CASSQWDLSTGELFF

clone size: .
J gene: TRBJ1-4
V gene: TRBV5-1
D gene: .
CDR3 DNA: TGCGCCAGCAGCTTGGATGGGGGTCGAGATGAAAAACTGTTTTTT
CDR3 protein: CASSLDGGRDEKLFF

clone size: once
J gene: TRBJ1-1
V gene: TRBV3-1/TRBV3-2
D gene: .
CDR3 DNA: TGTGCCAGCAGCCAAGTGTCTGCAGGGCAGAACACTGAAGCTTTCTTT
CDR3 protein: CASSQVSAGQNTEAFF

clone size: once
J gene: TRBJ1-1
V gene: TRBV4-1
D gene: .
CDR3 DNA: TGCGCCAGCAGCCTCCAAGGGGTGGGGAACACTGAAGCTTTCTTT
CDR3 protein: CASSLQGVGNTEAFF

clone size: .
J gene: TRBJ1-1
V gene: TRBV29-1
D gene: .
CDR3 DNA: TGCAGCGTTGCCCGAAGGCTGAACACTGAAGCTTTCTTT
CDR3 protein: CSVARRLNTEAFF

clone size: .
J gene: TRBJ1-2
V gene: TRBV7-8
D gene: .
CDR3 DNA: TGTGCCAGCAGCTTAGCCCCGTTCAACTATGGCTACACCTTC
CDR3 protein: CASSLAPFNYGYTF

clone size: .
J gene: TRBJ2-2
V gene: TRBV30
D gene: .
CDR3 DNA: TGTGCCTGGAGGGCCGTTTTACCCACCGGGGAGCTGTTTTTT
CDR3 protein: CAWRAVLPTGELFF

clone size: once
J gene: TRBJ1-5
V gene: TRBV29-1
D gene: .
CDR3 DNA: TGCAGCGTCGGGATGGGGCATCAGCCCCAGCATTTT
CDR3 protein: CSVGMGHQPQHF

clone size: .
J gene: TRBJ2-7
V gene: TRBV15
D gene: TRBD2
CDR3 DNA: TGTGCCACCGCCTCTAGCGGGATCTACGAGCAGTACTTC
CDR3 protein: CATASSGIYEQYF

clone size: .
J gene: TRBJ1-1
V gene: TRBV3-1/TRBV3-2
D gene: .
CDR3 DNA: TGTGCCAGCACCTCGGACACTGAAGCTTTCTTT
CDR3 protein: CASTSDTEAFF

clone size: .
J gene: TRBJ2-5
V gene: TRBV5-6
D gene: .
CDR3 DNA: TGTGCCCGCAGCTTTTGGGGGGGGCTAACTGAGACCCAGTACTTC
CDR3 protein: CARSFWGGLTETQYF

clone size: once
J gene: TRBJ2-1
V gene: TRBV6-2/TRBV6-3
D gene: TRBD1
CDR3 DNA: TGTGCCAGCAGTTACGGGACAGGGGGCTTCGTTGAGCAGTTCTTC
CDR3 protein: CASSYGTGGFVEQFF

clone size: .
J gene: TRBJ1-2
V gene: TRBV2
D gene: .
CDR3 DNA: TGTGCCAGCAGTGAAGCATGGGGGGACTATGGCTACACCTTC
CDR3 protein: CASSEAWGDYGYTF

clone size: .
J gene: TRBJ2-1
V gene: TRBV9
D gene: TRBD1
CDR3 DNA: TGTGCCAGCAGCGTACGTCCCGGGACAGGGGGCTGGGGTTCCTATGAGCAGTTCTTC
CDR3 protein: CASSVRPGTGGWGSYEQFF

clone size: .
J gene: TRBJ2-1
V gene: TRBV29-1
D gene: TRBD2
CDR3 DNA: TGCAGCGTTGGGGGCGGGGGGAGCTCCTACAATGAGCAGTTCTTC
CDR3 protein: CSVGGGGSSYNEQFF

clone size: .
J gene: TRBJ2-1
V gene: TRBV7-7
D gene: .
CDR3 DNA: TGTGCTAGCAGCTTAGCGCCGAACGACAGGAATGAGCAGTTCTTC
CDR3 protein: CASSLAPNDRNEQFF

clone size: .
J gene: TRBJ2-5
V gene: TRBV27
D gene: .
CDR3 DNA: TGTGCCAGCAGTTTTGGGGGGGCGCACCAAGAGACCCAGTACTTC
CDR3 protein: CASSFGGAHQETQYF

clone size: .
J gene: TRBJ1-1
V gene: TRBV6-6
D gene: .
CDR3 DNA: TGTGCCAGCAGTTATTCTGCGCCTCAGCATACTGAAGCTTTCTTT
CDR3 protein: CASSYSAPQHTEAFF